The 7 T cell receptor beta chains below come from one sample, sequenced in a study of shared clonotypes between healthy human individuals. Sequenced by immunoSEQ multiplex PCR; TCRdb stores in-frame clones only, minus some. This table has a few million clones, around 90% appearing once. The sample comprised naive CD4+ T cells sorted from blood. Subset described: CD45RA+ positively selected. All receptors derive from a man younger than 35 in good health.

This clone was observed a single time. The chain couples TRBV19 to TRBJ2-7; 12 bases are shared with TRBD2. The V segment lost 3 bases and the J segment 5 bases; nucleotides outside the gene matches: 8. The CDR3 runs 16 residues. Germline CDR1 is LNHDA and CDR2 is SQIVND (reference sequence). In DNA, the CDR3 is TGTGCCAGTAGTATTGATCCGGGACTAGCGGGCGACGAGCAGTACTTC. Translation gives CASSIDPGLAGDEQYF.

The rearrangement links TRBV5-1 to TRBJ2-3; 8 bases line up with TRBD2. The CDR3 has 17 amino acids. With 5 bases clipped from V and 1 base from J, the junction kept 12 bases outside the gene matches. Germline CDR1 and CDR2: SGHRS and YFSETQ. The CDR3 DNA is TGCGCCAGCAGTCATTCCGCGGGGGGCGGCGGCACAGATACGCAGTATTTT. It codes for CASSHSAGGGGTDTQYF.

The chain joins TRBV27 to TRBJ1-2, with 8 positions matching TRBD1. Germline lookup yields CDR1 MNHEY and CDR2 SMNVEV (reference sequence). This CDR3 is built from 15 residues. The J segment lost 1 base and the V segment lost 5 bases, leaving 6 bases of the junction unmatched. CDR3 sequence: CASSPSRGHNYGYTF. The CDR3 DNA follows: TGTGCCAGCAGTCCCTCCAGGGGGCATAACTATGGCTACACCTTC.

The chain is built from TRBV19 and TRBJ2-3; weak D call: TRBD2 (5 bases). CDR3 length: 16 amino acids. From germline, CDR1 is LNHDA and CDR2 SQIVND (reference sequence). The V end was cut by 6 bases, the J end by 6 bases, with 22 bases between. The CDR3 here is CASSLSRVSARDTQYF. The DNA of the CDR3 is TGTGCCAGTAGCCTTAGCCGGGTTAGCGCGAGGGATACGCAGTATTTT.

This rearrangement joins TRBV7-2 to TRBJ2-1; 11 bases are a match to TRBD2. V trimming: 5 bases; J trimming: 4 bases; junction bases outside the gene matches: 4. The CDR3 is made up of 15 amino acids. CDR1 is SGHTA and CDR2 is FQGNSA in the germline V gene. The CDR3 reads CASSGTSGGYNEQFF. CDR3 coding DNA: TGTGCCAGCAGCGGTACTAGCGGGGGATACAATGAGCAGTTCTTC.

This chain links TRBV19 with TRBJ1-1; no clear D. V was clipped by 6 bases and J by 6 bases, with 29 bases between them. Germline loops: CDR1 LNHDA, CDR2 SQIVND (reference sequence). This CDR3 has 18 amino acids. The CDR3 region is CASRPSGVFGVRQPEAFF. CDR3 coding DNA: TGTGCCAGTAGACCAAGCGGGGTTTTTGGTGTCCGCCAACCTGAAGCTTTCTTT. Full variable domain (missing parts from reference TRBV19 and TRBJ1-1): DGGITQSPKYLFRKEGQNVTLSCEQNLNHDAMYWYRQDPGQGLRLIYYSQIVNDFQKGDIAEGYSVSREKKESFPLTVTSAQKNPTAFYLCASRPSGVFGVRQPEAFFGQGTRLTVV.

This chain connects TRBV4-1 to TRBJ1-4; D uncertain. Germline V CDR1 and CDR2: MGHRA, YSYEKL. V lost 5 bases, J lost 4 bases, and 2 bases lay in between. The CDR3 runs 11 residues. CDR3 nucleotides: TGCGCCAGCAGCTATAATGAAAAACTGTTTTTT. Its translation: CASSYNEKLFF.